Sequencing of this T cell receptor beta chain was carried out in a study of T cell responses to AZD1222 COVID-19 vaccine. Findings and caveats of the study: Repertoires were obtained solely post-peak T cell response. Donors were mostly white British, more females; clonal diversity possibly underestimated. Only a handful of AZD1222 recipients were seropositive at baseline.

Comment on this clone: Its specificity is unknown.

Recipients boosted at about 4 weeks or about 12 weeks are pooled. Deletions cut 1 base from V and 4 bases from J, with 6 bases between. The germline CDR1 and CDR2 sequences are LGHDT and YNNKEL (reference sequence). The CDR3 sequence is 13 residues long. Generated by immunoSEQ multiplex PCR, the TCRdb table keeps only in-frame clones and is missing some. There are around 130,000 clones in the sample; 88% occur only once, and around 3% lies in the top ten. The source is an adult who received the AZD1222 COVID-19 vaccine. V and J are TRBV3-1 (or the pseudogene TRBV3-2) and TRBJ2-3; D gene ambiguous. Sequenced here: peripheral blood, sampled 28 days after the second AZD1222 dose. The CDR3 DNA follows: TGTGCCAGCAGCCAAGGGGTAGCAGATACGCAGTATTTT. Protein sequence: CASSQGVADTQYF.